The T cell receptor (beta chain) under discussion was sequenced for a study of blood T cell repertoires in COVID-19. Here immunoSEQ multiplex PCR was the method, and the copy in TCRdb shows in-frame clones only, minus some. The top ten hold 1.5% to 2% of the sample, which has 400,000 to 500,000 clones, around 87% seen once. Germline V gene lookup returns CDR1 SGHNT and CDR2 YENEEA. The ends lost 4 bases at V and 5 bases at J; junction bases unmatched: 9. This CDR3 contains 15 residues. The source material was PBMCs or T cells enriched from blood (not recorded which). The sequence came from a woman in her thirties or forties who had recovered from COVID-19. The V call is TRBV11-3, the J call TRBJ1-2, with 8 bases aligning to TRBD1. The CDR3 DNA reads as TGTGCCAGCAGCTCTCGAGGGACAGGCCCTTATGGCTACACCTTC. Encoded protein: CASSSRGTGPYGYTF.